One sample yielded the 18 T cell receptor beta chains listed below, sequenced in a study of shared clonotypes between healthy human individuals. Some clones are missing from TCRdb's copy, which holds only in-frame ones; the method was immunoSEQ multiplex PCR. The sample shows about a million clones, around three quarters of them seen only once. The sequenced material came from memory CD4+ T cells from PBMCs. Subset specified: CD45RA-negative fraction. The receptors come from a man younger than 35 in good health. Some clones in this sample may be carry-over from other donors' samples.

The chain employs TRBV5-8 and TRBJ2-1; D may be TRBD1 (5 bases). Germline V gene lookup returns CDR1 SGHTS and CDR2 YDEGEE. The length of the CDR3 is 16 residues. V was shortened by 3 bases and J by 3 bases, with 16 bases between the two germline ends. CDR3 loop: CASSSKAGSFYNEQFF. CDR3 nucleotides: TGTGCCAGCAGCTCCAAGGCAGGGTCGTTCTACAATGAGCAGTTCTTC.

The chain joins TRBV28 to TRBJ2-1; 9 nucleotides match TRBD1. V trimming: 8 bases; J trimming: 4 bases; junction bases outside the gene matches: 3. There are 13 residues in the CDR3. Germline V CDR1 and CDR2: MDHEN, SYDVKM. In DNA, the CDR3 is TGTGCCAGCCGGGGACAGGGTTACAATGAGCAGTTCTTC. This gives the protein CASRGQGYNEQFF.

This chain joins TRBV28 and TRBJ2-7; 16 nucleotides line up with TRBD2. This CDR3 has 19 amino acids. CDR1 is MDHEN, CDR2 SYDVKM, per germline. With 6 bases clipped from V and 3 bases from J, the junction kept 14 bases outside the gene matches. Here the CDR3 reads CASSSLAGTSGGAYYEQYF. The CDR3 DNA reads TGTGCCAGCAGCTCATTAGCCGGGACTAGCGGGGGGGCCTACTACGAGCAGTACTTC.

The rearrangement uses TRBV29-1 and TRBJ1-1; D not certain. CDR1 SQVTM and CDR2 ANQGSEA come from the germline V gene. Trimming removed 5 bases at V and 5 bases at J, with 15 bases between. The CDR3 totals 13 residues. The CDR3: CSVLGSAGTEAFF. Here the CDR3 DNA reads TGCAGCGTTTTGGGGTCCGCCGGAACTGAAGCTTTCTTT.

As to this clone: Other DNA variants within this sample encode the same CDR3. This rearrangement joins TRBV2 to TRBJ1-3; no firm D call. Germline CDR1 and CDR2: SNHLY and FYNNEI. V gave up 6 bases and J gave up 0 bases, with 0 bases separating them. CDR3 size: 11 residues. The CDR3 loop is CASSSGNTIYF. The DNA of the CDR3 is TGTGCCAGCAGCTCTGGAAACACCATATATTTT.

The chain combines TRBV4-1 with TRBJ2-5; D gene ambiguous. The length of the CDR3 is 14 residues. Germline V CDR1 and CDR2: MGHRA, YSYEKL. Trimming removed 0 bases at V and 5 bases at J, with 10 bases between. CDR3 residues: CASSQDPAWETQYF. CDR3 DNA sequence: TGCGCCAGCAGCCAAGATCCAGCCTGGGAGACCCAGTACTTC.

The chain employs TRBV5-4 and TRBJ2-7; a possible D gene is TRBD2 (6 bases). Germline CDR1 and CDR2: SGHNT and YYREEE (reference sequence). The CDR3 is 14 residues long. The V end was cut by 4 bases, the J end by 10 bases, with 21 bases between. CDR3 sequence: CASSPGTHRESQYF. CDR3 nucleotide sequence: TGTGCCAGCAGCCCAGGGACTCATCGCGAGTCTCAGTACTTC.

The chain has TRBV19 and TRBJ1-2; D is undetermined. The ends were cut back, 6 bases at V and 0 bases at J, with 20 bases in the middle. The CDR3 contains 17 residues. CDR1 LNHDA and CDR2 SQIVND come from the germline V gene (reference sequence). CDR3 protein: CASSFGGSFATNYGYTF. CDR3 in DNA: TGTGCCAGTAGCTTCGGCGGGTCCTTCGCCACTAACTATGGCTACACCTTC.

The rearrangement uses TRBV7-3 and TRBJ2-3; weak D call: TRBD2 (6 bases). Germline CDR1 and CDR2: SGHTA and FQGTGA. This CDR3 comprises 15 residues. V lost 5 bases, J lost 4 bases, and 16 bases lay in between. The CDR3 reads CASSRLGLGADTQYF. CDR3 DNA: TGTGCCAGCAGCCGACTAGGTTTAGGCGCAGATACGCAGTATTTT.

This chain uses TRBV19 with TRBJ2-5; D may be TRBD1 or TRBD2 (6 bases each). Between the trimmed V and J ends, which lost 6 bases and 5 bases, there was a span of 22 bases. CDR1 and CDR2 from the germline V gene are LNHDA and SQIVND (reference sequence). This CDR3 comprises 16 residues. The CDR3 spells CASSRIRLGGTETQYF. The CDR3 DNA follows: TGTGCCAGTAGCCGCATCCGCCTAGGGGGGACGGAGACCCAGTACTTC.

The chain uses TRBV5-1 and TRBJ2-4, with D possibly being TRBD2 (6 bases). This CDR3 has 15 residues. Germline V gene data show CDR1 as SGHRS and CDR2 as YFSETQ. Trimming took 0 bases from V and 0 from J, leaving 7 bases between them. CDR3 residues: CASSLGRVAKNIQYF. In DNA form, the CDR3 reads TGCGCCAGCAGCTTGGGGAGGGTAGCCAAAAACATTCAGTACTTC.

CDR3 residues: CASSLRDSLGNQPQHF. CDR3 nucleotide sequence: TGTGCCAGCAGTTTACGGGACAGTTTAGGGAATCAGCCCCAGCATTTT. This chain connects TRBV28 to TRBJ1-5; TRBD1 matches at 7 bases. Looked up from germline, CDR1 is MDHEN and CDR2 is SYDVKM. The CDR3 extends over 16 amino acids. V shed 2 bases and J 4 bases; nucleotides not matched to a gene: 8.

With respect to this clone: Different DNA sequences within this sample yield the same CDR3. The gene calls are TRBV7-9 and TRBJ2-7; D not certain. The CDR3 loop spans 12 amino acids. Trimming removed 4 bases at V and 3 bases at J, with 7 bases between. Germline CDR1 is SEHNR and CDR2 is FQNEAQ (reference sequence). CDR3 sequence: CASSSLGYEQYF. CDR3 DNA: TGTGCCAGCAGCTCCCTGGGCTACGAGCAGTACTTC. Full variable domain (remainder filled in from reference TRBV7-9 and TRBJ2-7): DTGVSQNPRHKITKRGQNVTFRCDPISEHNRLYWYRQTLGQGPEFLTYFQNEAQLEKSRLLSDRFSAERPKGSFSTLEIQRTEQGDSAMYLCASSSLGYEQYFGPGTRLTVT.

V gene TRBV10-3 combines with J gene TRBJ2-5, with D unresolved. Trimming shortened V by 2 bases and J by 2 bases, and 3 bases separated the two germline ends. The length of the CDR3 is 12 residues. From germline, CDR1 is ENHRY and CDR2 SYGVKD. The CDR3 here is CAISERQETQYF. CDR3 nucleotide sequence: TGTGCCATCAGTGAGAGACAAGAGACCCAGTACTTC.

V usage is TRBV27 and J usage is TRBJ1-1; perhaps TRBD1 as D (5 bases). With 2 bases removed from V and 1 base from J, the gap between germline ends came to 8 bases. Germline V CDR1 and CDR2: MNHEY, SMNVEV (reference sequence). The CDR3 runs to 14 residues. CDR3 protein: CASSLGGKNTEAFF. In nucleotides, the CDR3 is TGTGCCAGCAGTTTAGGGGGTAAGAACACTGAAGCTTTCTTT.

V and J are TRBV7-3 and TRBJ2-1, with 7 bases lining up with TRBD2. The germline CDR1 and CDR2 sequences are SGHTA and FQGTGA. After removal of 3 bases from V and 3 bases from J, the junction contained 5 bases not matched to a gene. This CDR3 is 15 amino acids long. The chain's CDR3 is CASSLERGVYNEQFF. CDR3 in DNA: TGTGCCAGCAGCTTGGAGCGGGGCGTCTACAATGAGCAGTTCTTC.

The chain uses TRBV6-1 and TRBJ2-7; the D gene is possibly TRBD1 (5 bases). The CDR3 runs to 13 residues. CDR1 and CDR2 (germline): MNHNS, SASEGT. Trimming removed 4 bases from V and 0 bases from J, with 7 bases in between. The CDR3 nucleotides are TGTGCCAGCAGTGCACAGGCCTCCTACGAGCAGTACTTC. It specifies CASSAQASYEQYF.

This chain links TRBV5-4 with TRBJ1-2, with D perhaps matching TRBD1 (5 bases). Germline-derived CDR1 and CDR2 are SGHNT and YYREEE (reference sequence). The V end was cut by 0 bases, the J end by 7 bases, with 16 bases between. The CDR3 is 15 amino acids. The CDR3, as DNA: TGTGCCAGCAGCTTGGCGGGGGTGGTTCAGTCTGGCTACACCTTC. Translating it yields CASSLAGVVQSGYTF.